Listed below are T cell receptor beta chains from one sample, sequenced in a study of T-cell reconstitution after alpha-beta-depleted transplantation in children. TCRdb processed the PCR reads anew with MiXCR; each CDR3 protein has one entry. In the table there are about a million distinct CDR3 sequences, about 29% of which are singletons. Here the sequenced sample was PBMCs, mostly from graft donor cells, taken 360 days after TCRalphabeta/CD19-depleted stem cell transplant. These receptor sequences come from a boy under three years old who had a stem cell transplant for SCID, so the T cells may come from the graft donor. Each CDR3 is given with its conserved first and last residue. The D gene is left open where the match is weak. Size tells how often a clone was seen (once, few, many) or the class of an expanded clone, and some rows leave it out.

abundance	j_gene	v_gene	d_gene	CDR3nt	CDR3aa
.	TRBJ2-1	TRBV6-1	.	TGTGCCAGCAGTGAACTCCTCGCGGCGGGGGCGTACAATGAGCAGTTCTTC	CASSELLAAGAYNEQFF
few	TRBJ1-1	TRBV12-3/TRBV12-4	.	TGTGCCAGCAGTTTTCTCCCTTTAGCGGCTGAAGCTTTCTTT	CASSFLPLAAEAFF
many	TRBJ2-7	TRBV20-1	TRBD2	TGCAGTGCTAGGGCACTAGCGGGGCCCGTAGGCTACGAGCAGTACTTC	CSARALAGPVGYEQYF
.	TRBJ1-1	TRBV18	.	TGTGCCAGCTCACCACAGTCTGTTTGGGAGGGAAACACTGAAGCTTTCTTT	CASSPQSVWEGNTEAFF
.	TRBJ1-5	TRBV12-3/TRBV12-4	TRBD1	TGTGCCAGCAGGGGAATGGGACAGAACAATCAGCCCCAGCATTTT	CASRGMGQNNQPQHF
few	TRBJ2-7	TRBV4-1	.	TGCGCCAGCAGCCAGGAACCCGGGCGTCCCTACGAGCAGTACTTC	CASSQEPGRPYEQYF
many	TRBJ2-1	TRBV2	.	TGTGCCAGCAGCTCTGTAGGAAGCTCCTACAATGAGCAGTTCTTC	CASSSVGSSYNEQFF
.	TRBJ1-2	TRBV12-3/TRBV12-4	.	TGTGCCAGCCGTAAGACAGGTGTTGGGAACTATGGCTACACCTTC	CASRKTGVGNYGYTF
once	TRBJ2-4	TRBV5-1	.	TGCGCCAGCAGCTCATCTCTGGATAGAAACATTCAGTACTTC	CASSSSLDRNIQYF
.	TRBJ2-5	TRBV5-8	TRBD2	TGTGCCAGCAGCCCGACTAGCGGTGTAGGGGAGACCCAGTACTTC	CASSPTSGVGETQYF
few	TRBJ2-5	TRBV7-2	TRBD1	TGTGCCAGCACCTTGGAGACAGGGGTCTCGTACCAAGAGACCCAGTACTTC	CASTLETGVSYQETQYF
.	TRBJ2-1	TRBV29-1	.	TGCAGCGTTGAATTGCGTCCGCGAGACAATGAGCAGTTCTTC	CSVELRPRDNEQFF
.	TRBJ2-3	TRBV5-5	.	TGTGCCAGCAGCTCCCCGACGCTGGATACGCAGTATTTT	CASSSPTLDTQYF
many	TRBJ2-1	TRBV5-1	.	TGCGCCAGCAGCTTGGCTACCGTACTATACAATGAGCAGTTCTTC	CASSLATVLYNEQFF
many	TRBJ2-1	TRBV12-3/TRBV12-4	TRBD1	TGTGCCAGCAGGCCCCCAGGGGGATCCTACAATGAGCAGTTCTTC	CASRPPGGSYNEQFF
few	TRBJ2-5	TRBV10-3	TRBD2	TGTGCCATCAGTCCCTACGCGGGGGGCCCAGAGACCCAGTACTTC	CAISPYAGGPETQYF
.	TRBJ1-2	TRBV20-1	TRBD1	TGCAGTGCTAGAGCCGACCAGGGGGCGAGGGGCTACACCTTC	CSARADQGARGYTF
few	TRBJ2-5	TRBV7-2	.	TGTGCCAGCAGCTTTCGCGGCCATCCGGAGCAAGAGACCCAGTACTTC	CASSFRGHPEQETQYF
.	TRBJ1-1	TRBV7-9	.	TGTGCCAGCAGCTTAGGTGACGCCGGCCTTCGGGGGACTGAAGCTTTCTTT	CASSLGDAGLRGTEAFF
.	TRBJ2-3	TRBV2	.	TGTGCCAGCAGGAGGGTAGGGGCGAAAGGAACAGATACGCAGTATTTT	CASRRVGAKGTDTQYF
few	TRBJ1-2	TRBV5-1	.	TGCGCCAGCAGCCGGGGGGACACCCCTCCCCATGGCTACACCTTC	CASSRGDTPPHGYTF
few	TRBJ1-1	TRBV29-1	.	TGCAGCGTTAACAGGGTGCGCTTTATGAACACTGAAGCTTTCTTT	CSVNRVRFMNTEAFF
.	TRBJ2-2	TRBV27	TRBD2	TGTGCCAGCAGCCACCCCCTAGCGGGGGGACCCGGGGAGCTGTTTTTT	CASSHPLAGGPGELFF
.	TRBJ2-5	TRBV5-1	TRBD2	TGCGCCAGCAGGAAATGGACTAGCGGGAGCCAAGAGACCCAGTACTTC	CASRKWTSGSQETQYF
.	TRBJ2-5	TRBV4-1	TRBD2	TGCGCCAGCAGCCAAGGTCTCCTAGCGGGGCCATCGGGAGGGACCCAGTACTTC	CASSQGLLAGPSGGTQYF
.	TRBJ2-5	TRBV3-1	.	TGTGCCAGCAGGTCGGGACCACAAGAGACCCAGTACTTC	CASRSGPQETQYF
few	TRBJ2-1	TRBV7-2	.	TGTGCCAGCAGCCCCATGGGGCACCAAACGCCGTTCTTC	CASSPMGHQTPFF
.	TRBJ1-5	TRBV9	.	TGTGCCAGCAGCGAGGAGGCGGTGGGCCAGCCCCAGCATTTT	CASSEEAVGQPQHF
once	TRBJ2-1	TRBV28	.	TGTGCCAGCAGTGGGGGAACCAAAATTTACAATGAGCAGTTCTTC	CASSGGTKIYNEQFF
many	TRBJ2-4	TRBV6-5	.	TGTGCCAGCAGTTACTCGGGCAGCGGGAAAAACATTCAGTACTTC	CASSYSGSGKNIQYF
.	TRBJ2-5	TRBV29-1	TRBD1	TGCAGCGTCAGAATGGACAGGGGTTCGCAGTACTTC	CSVRMDRGSQYF
.	TRBJ2-7	TRBV3-1	.	TGTGCCAGCAGCCGAGGGGACGTGTCCTCCTACGAGCAGTACTTC	CASSRGDVSSYEQYF
.	TRBJ1-1	TRBV9	.	TGTGCCAGCAGCATCCACCCCTTGAACACTGAAGCTTTCTTT	CASSIHPLNTEAFF
few	TRBJ2-3	TRBV25-1	.	TGTGCCAGCAGTGAAAATAGGCCAGGGGGCACAGATACGCAGTATTTT	CASSENRPGGTDTQYF
.	TRBJ2-5	TRBV11-2	TRBD2	TGTGCCAGCAGCTTAGGACTAGCGGGTACTGTAGAGACCCAGTACTTC	CASSLGLAGTVETQYF
.	TRBJ1-3	TRBV7-6	.	TGTGTCAGCAGCCACCGGGACGCTGGAAACACCATATATTTT	CVSSHRDAGNTIYF
.	TRBJ1-1	TRBV20-1	.	TGCAGTGCAACCGGGGCGGGGGTCACTGAAGCTTTCTTT	CSATGAGVTEAFF
.	TRBJ2-7	TRBV5-1	.	TGCGCCAGCAGCACCGACAGGAGGGGTCTCTACGAGCAGTACTTC	CASSTDRRGLYEQYF
.	TRBJ2-3	TRBV7-7	TRBD1	TGTGCCAGCAGCCTGGACAGGGCTGCAGATACGCAGTATTTT	CASSLDRAADTQYF
.	TRBJ2-3	TRBV2	TRBD1	TGTGCCAGCAGGAACGGGACAGCGACATATACGCAGTATTTT	CASRNGTATYTQYF
few	TRBJ1-1	TRBV12-3/TRBV12-4	.	TGTGCCAGCAGTCAGCAAGGGGGTCGGACTGAAGCTTTCTTT	CASSQQGGRTEAFF
.	TRBJ2-5	TRBV6-1	.	TGTGCCAGCAGCCTCAAATTAACAAGTGGGGGGATCCAAGAGACCCAGTACTTC	CASSLKLTSGGIQETQYF
few	TRBJ1-1	TRBV20-1	.	TGCAGTGCTAGTATGAAGATGAACACTGAAGCTTTCTTT	CSASMKMNTEAFF
.	TRBJ1-5	TRBV15	.	TGTGCCACCAGCAGAGATAAAAGCTTCGCGGGCCAGCCCCAGCATTTT	CATSRDKSFAGQPQHF
.	TRBJ2-1	TRBV12-3/TRBV12-4	.	TGTGCCAGCAGTTTCATCGACGCTGAGCAGTTCTTC	CASSFIDAEQFF
.	TRBJ2-3	TRBV4-1	.	TGCGCCAGCAGCCCCCCGGGGGTTGAGTCCCCGACAAGAAACACAGATACGCAGTATTTT	CASSPPGVESPTRNTDTQYF
once	TRBJ2-3	TRBV2	.	TGTGCCAGCAGTGGACTAGTCAGCTCAGAAGATACGCAGTATTTT	CASSGLVSSEDTQYF
.	TRBJ1-5	TRBV12-3/TRBV12-4	.	TGTGCCAGCAGTTTAGGCCGGGGTCGCCCAAATCAGCCCCAGCATTTT	CASSLGRGRPNQPQHF
few	TRBJ2-7	TRBV18	.	TGTGCCAGCTCACCATTGGAAGGTTTGTCGGAGCAGTACTTC	CASSPLEGLSEQYF
.	TRBJ2-6	TRBV28	.	TGTGCCAGCAGTTTATTAGGGGTATCCACCTCTGGGGCCAACGTCCTGACTTTC	CASSLLGVSTSGANVLTF
few	TRBJ2-7	TRBV20-1	TRBD2	TGCAGTGCTAGAGGTCTAGCGGGGGGGCACTACGAGCAGTACTTC	CSARGLAGGHYEQYF
.	TRBJ1-3	TRBV6-5	.	TGTGCCAGCAGTTACGCCTCGGGCTCTGGAAACACCATATATTTT	CASSYASGSGNTIYF
few	TRBJ1-5	TRBV12-3/TRBV12-4	.	TGTGCCAGCATGCAGGGCGGGCAGCCCCAGCATTTT	CASMQGGQPQHF
.	TRBJ2-7	TRBV3-1	.	TGTGCCAGCAGCCAAGGGACGCTCTCCTACGAGCAGTACTTC	CASSQGTLSYEQYF
few	TRBJ2-1	TRBV18	.	TGTGCCAGCTCACCAAGGGGATATGGGACCGTCTCCTACAATGAGCAGTTCTTC	CASSPRGYGTVSYNEQFF
few	TRBJ2-3	TRBV29-1	.	TGCAGCGTTGATGGAGGGGTGAGAACAGATACGCAGTATTTT	CSVDGGVRTDTQYF
.	TRBJ2-5	TRBV5-6	.	TGTGCCAGCAGCGCCTACAGGGTCCGAGAGACCCAGTACTTC	CASSAYRVRETQYF
few	TRBJ2-7	TRBV5-5	TRBD1	TGTGCCAGCAGCTTGGCCCCGGACAGGGCCCACGAGCAGTACTTC	CASSLAPDRAHEQYF
.	TRBJ2-1	TRBV4-2	.	TGTGCCAGCAGCCAGCCCCAGGGAAACAATGAGCAGTTCTTC	CASSQPQGNNEQFF